This entry lists 23 T cell receptor beta chains sequenced from one sample in a study of somatic mutations in cytotoxic T cells in rheumatoid arthritis. Profiled with immunoSEQ multiplex PCR; TCRdb holds only in-frame clones, not every one. The top ten hold 14% to 15% of the sample, which has 3,000 or so clones, 92% seen once. The sequenced sample was CD8+ T cells sorted from blood. These receptors all come from a woman aged 18-29 years with rheumatoid arthritis.

This clone turned up a few times. The chain joins TRBV6-5 to TRBJ2-7, with 8 bases matching TRBD1. Trimming removed 4 bases from V and 4 bases from J; junction bases left unmatched: 3. This CDR3 comprises 13 residues. Per the germline V gene, CDR1 is MNHEY and CDR2 is SVGAGI. Written as DNA, the CDR3 is TGTGCCAGCAGTTTCGACAGGGGATACGAGCAGTACTTC. As protein: CASSFDRGYEQYF.

The V and J genes are TRBV27 and TRBJ2-1, with 9 bases that match TRBD1. V lost 6 bases and J lost 10; bases outside the gene matches: 13. The CDR3 is made up of 15 amino acids. Germline loops: CDR1 MNHEY, CDR2 SMNVEV (reference sequence). The CDR3 loop reads CASSLGTGTFGEQFF. CDR3 nucleotide sequence: TGTGCCAGCAGCCTCGGGACAGGGACCTTCGGAGAGCAGTTCTTC.

The genes are TRBV6-5 and TRBJ2-3, with D possibly TRBD2 on 6 matching bases. In germline, CDR1 is MNHEY, CDR2 SVGAGI. This CDR3 has 12 amino acids. Trimming took off 2 bases at V and 14 bases at J, with 14 bases between the two ends. As DNA, the CDR3 is TGTGCCAGCAGTTACCCGGGGGAAAAGTTGTATTTT. It specifies CASSYPGEKLYF.

The chain uses TRBV5-1 and TRBJ2-2, with D possibly matching TRBD2 (5 bases). Germline V CDR1 and CDR2: SGHRS, YFSETQ. CDR3 size: 12 residues. V lost 0 bases and J 9 bases, leaving 6 bases between the germline ends. CDR3 loop: CASSLGERELFF. The CDR3 nucleotides read TGCGCCAGCAGCTTGGGGGAGAGGGAGCTGTTTTTT.

The chain has TRBV27 and TRBJ2-3, with D perhaps TRBD1 (5 bases). Germline V gene sequence: CDR1 MNHEY, CDR2 SMNVEV (reference sequence). CDR3 length: 16 amino acids. Trimming took 3 bases from V and 1 from J, leaving 14 bases between them. CDR3 nucleotide sequence: TGTGCCAGCAGTTTTGATCCCGGCAGGGGCACAGATACGCAGTATTTT. Its translation: CASSFDPGRGTDTQYF.

The chain combines TRBV25-1 with TRBJ2-7; no clear D gene. CDR3 size: 17 residues. Per the germline V gene, CDR1 is MGHDK and CDR2 is SYGVNS. Trimming removed 0 bases from V and 0 bases from J, with 15 bases in between. CDR3 nucleotides: TGTGCCAGCAGTGAATATTTTCCAGGTCCGAGCTCCTACGAGCAGTACTTC. Translated: CASSEYFPGPSSYEQYF.

The chain uses TRBV5-6 and TRBJ1-1; D is unresolved. This CDR3 contains 15 residues. V gave up 4 bases and J gave up 0 bases, with 13 bases separating them. The germline V gene encodes CDR1 SGHDT and CDR2 YYEEEE. CDR3 sequence: CASSHPHSMNTEAFF. DNA of the CDR3: TGTGCCAGCAGCCACCCTCACTCGATGAACACTGAAGCTTTCTTT. The complete variable domain, with remaining parts taken from reference TRBV5-6 and TRBJ1-1, reads DAGVTQSPTHLIKTRGQQVTLRCSPKSGHDTVSWYQQALGQGPQFIFQYYEEEERQRGNFPDRFSGHQFPNYSSELNVNALLLGDSALYLCASSHPHSMNTEAFFGQGTRLTVV.

The chain is built from TRBV19 and TRBJ2-7, with TRBD1 as a possible D gene (6 bases). This CDR3 is 13 amino acids long. CDR1 and CDR2 from the germline V gene are LNHDA and SQIVND (reference sequence). The ends were cut back, 6 bases at V and 6 bases at J, with 15 bases in the middle. The DNA of the CDR3 is TGTGCCAGTAGCATTGGGACATCATTCGAGCAGTACTTC. Its protein is CASSIGTSFEQYF.

V is TRBV9 and J is TRBJ2-1; no reliable D call. V gave up 2 bases and J gave up 4 bases, with 4 bases separating them. The V gene's germline CDR1 is SGDLS and CDR2 YYNGEE. There are 12 residues in the CDR3. This CDR3 reads CASSVGYNEQFF. CDR3 coding DNA: TGTGCCAGCAGCGTCGGGTACAATGAGCAGTTCTTC.

The genes are TRBV6-1 and TRBJ2-1, with unresolved D. V shed 4 bases and J shed 0 bases, with 13 bases lying between them. The CDR3 loop spans 16 amino acids. The germline gives CDR1 MNHNS, CDR2 SASEGT. CDR3 residues: CASSGLGSSSYNEQFF. The CDR3 nucleotides are TGTGCCAGCAGTGGTTTGGGTAGCAGCTCCTACAATGAGCAGTTCTTC.

This clone was found once. The chain has TRBV2 and TRBJ1-1; D ambiguous. CDR1 and CDR2 from the germline V gene are SNHLY and FYNNEI. Trimming removed 10 bases from V and 9 bases from J, with 15 bases in between. CDR3 size: 11 residues. The CDR3 region has the DNA TGTGCCAACCAAACGTACACACAAGCTTTCTTT. This sequence encodes CANQTYTQAFF. The full variable domain, in which reference TRBV2 and TRBJ1-1 provide the parts outside the CDR3, is EPEVTQTPSHQVTQMGQEVILRCVPISNHLYFYWYRQILGQKVEFLVSFYNNEISEKSEIFDDQFSVERPDGSNFTLKIRSTKLEDSAMYFCANQTYTQAFFGQGTRLTVV.

The rearrangement links TRBV2 to TRBJ2-7, with D perhaps TRBD2 (5 bases). This CDR3 region has 13 residues. The germline V gene has CDR1 SNHLY and CDR2 FYNNEI. Between the trimmed V and J ends, which lost 6 bases and 0 bases, there was a span of 9 bases. The CDR3 reads CASRGDYSYEQYF. For the CDR3, the DNA is TGTGCCAGCAGGGGCGACTACTCCTACGAGCAGTACTTC.

This rearrangement joins TRBV19 to TRBJ2-7; TRBD1 agrees at 8 bases. The CDR3 runs 13 residues. CDR1 is LNHDA, CDR2 SQIVND, per germline (reference sequence). Trimming took 5 bases from V and 4 from J; bases not matched to a gene: 4. CDR3 protein: CASSAGGEYEQYF. The DNA of the CDR3 is TGTGCCAGTAGTGCAGGGGGCGAATACGAGCAGTACTTC.

The chain uses TRBV6-5 and TRBJ1-1; D is unresolved. This CDR3 is built from 14 residues. Germline-derived CDR1 and CDR2 are MNHEY and SVGAGI. V was shortened by 4 bases and J by 3 bases, with 12 bases between the two germline ends. CDR3 amino acids: CASSLWHPDTEAFF. In nucleotides, the CDR3 is TGTGCCAGCAGTTTGTGGCACCCAGACACTGAAGCTTTCTTT.

The CDR3 protein is CASSQETSLGGTQYF. The CDR3 DNA follows: TGCGCCAGCAGCCAAGAAACGAGCCTAGGGGGGACCCAGTACTTC. This rearrangement joins TRBV4-3 to TRBJ2-5; possibly TRBD1 for D (6 bases). The CDR3 totals 15 residues. V dropped 0 bases and J dropped 7 bases, with 15 bases sitting between them. The germline gives CDR1 LGHNA, CDR2 YSLEER.

The gene calls are TRBV10-2 and TRBJ2-7, with 7 bases lining up with TRBD1. V trimming: 7 bases; J trimming: 5 bases; junction bases outside the gene matches: 11. Germline V CDR1 and CDR2: WSHSY, SAAADI. The CDR3 is made up of 14 amino acids. CDR3 loop: CASKLQGPKDEQYF. DNA of the CDR3: TGCGCCAGCAAGCTACAGGGGCCAAAGGACGAGCAGTACTTC.

CDR3 nucleotides: TGTGCCAGCAGTCATAGCTATAGCAATCAGCCCCAGCATTTT. Translating gives CASSHSYSNQPQHF. This chain links TRBV2 with TRBJ1-5; D gene ambiguous. V was trimmed by 5 bases and J by 0 bases, leaving 8 bases between them. This CDR3 has 14 residues. Germline V gene sequence: CDR1 SNHLY, CDR2 FYNNEI.

The chain uses TRBV14 and TRBJ1-2, with a tentative D call TRBD1 (6 bases). The CDR3 spans 14 residues. CDR1 is SGHDN, CDR2 FVKESK, per germline. V dropped 4 bases and J dropped 6 bases, with 15 bases sitting between them. The CDR3 reads CASSLLDWGHGYTF. The DNA for the CDR3 is TGTGCCAGCAGCCTGCTAGACTGGGGGCATGGCTACACCTTC.

In nucleotides, the CDR3 is TGTGCCAGTAGTATAGAAAAAGCGGCTCAGCATTTT. Translation gives CASSIEKAAQHF. The V call is TRBV19, the J call TRBJ1-5; D is unclear. Germline V gene lookup returns CDR1 LNHDA and CDR2 SQIVND (reference sequence). The CDR3 totals 12 residues. V lost 0 bases and J 13 bases, leaving 10 bases between the germline ends.

In its sample, this clone ranks as hyperexpanded (1% or more). The chain employs TRBV4-3 and TRBJ1-4; the D gene is possibly TRBD1 (6 bases). Germline V gene sequence: CDR1 LGHNA, CDR2 YSLEER. The CDR3 extends over 15 amino acids. V was trimmed by 1 base and J by 3 bases, leaving 9 bases between them. The CDR3 DNA follows: TGCGCCAGCAGCCAAGGGACAGTAGCTAATGAAAAACTGTTTTTT. Translating it yields CASSQGTVANEKLFF.

This clone was picked up a small number of times. The chain couples TRBV5-6 to TRBJ2-7, with 7 bases identical to TRBD2. The CDR3 is made up of 14 amino acids. Germline CDR1 reads SGHDT; CDR2 reads YYEEEE. The V and J ends lost 4 bases and 0 bases, in that order; junction bases with no gene match: 4. The CDR3 sequence is CASSVGGSSYEQYF. In DNA form, the CDR3 reads TGTGCCAGCAGCGTGGGAGGGAGCTCCTACGAGCAGTACTTC.

This clone was observed a single time. The chain uses TRBV5-4 and TRBJ1-4; tentatively, D is TRBD1 (5 bases). Germline values: CDR1 SGHNT, CDR2 YYREEE (reference sequence). The CDR3 consists of 14 residues. Trimming removed 0 bases from V and 4 bases from J, with 7 bases in between. CDR3 protein: CASSLEGFNEKLFF. As DNA, the CDR3 is TGTGCCAGCAGCTTGGAGGGGTTTAATGAAAAACTGTTTTTT.

The chain carries TRBV9 and TRBJ1-2; D may be TRBD1 (6 bases). Trimming took off 2 bases at V and 2 bases at J, with 13 bases between the two ends. Germline V gene data show CDR1 as SGDLS and CDR2 as YYNGEE. The CDR3 extends over 15 amino acids. The CDR3 DNA reads TGTGCCAGCAGCGTGACAGGATCCGAAAACTATGGCTACACCTTC. Protein: CASSVTGSENYGYTF.